This TCR beta chain was recovered during a study of beta chain features in type 1 diabetes. Every sorted population was more than 95% pure. Points from the study as a whole: Type 1 diabetes patients had moderately but significantly shorter TCRB CDR3s in all four CD4+ subsets.

Per germline, CDR1 MNHEY and CDR2 SVGAGI. There are 14 residues in the CDR3. Deletions cut 6 bases from V and 3 bases from J, with 15 bases between. Isolated RNA was reverse transcribed in full, so expressed TCRB transcripts were sequenced. The table came from immunoSEQ multiplex PCR; TCRdb's copy has only in-frame clones and leaves some out. The data show roughly 280,000 clones, with around 22% seen just once and 0.012% held by the top ten. In its sample, this clone was seen a few times. Its antigen is undetermined. This rearrangement joins TRBV6-5 to TRBJ2-7; D may be TRBD2 (6 bases). The sequence derives from a woman younger than 45 with type 1 diabetes. Specimen: naive CD4+ T cells from blood. CDR3 protein: CASRDSGDLYEQYF. CDR3 coding DNA: TGTGCCAGCAGAGATAGCGGAGATCTCTACGAGCAGTACTTC.